These 14 T cell receptor beta chains came from one sample sequenced in a study of T cell responses to AZD1222 COVID-19 vaccine. Data came from immunoSEQ multiplex PCR; TCRdb stores just in-frame clones and leaves some out. The table records around 110,000 clones, around 90% of them present only once. The source material was peripheral blood, sampled on day 0 of AZD1222 vaccination. The receptor source for this set is an adult in good health.

The chain employs TRBV6-5 and TRBJ1-5; D is perhaps TRBD1 (6 bases). The CDR3 has 14 amino acids. Trimming shortened V by 6 bases and J by 9 bases, and 18 bases separated the two germline ends. Germline CDR1 is MNHEY and CDR2 is SVGAGI. CDR3 protein: CASSHGQRDGPQHF. The CDR3 nucleotides are TGTGCCAGCAGCCACGGACAGCGGGATGGGCCCCAGCATTTT.

J is TRBJ2-1 and V is TRBV7-3; D remains ambiguous. Germline loops: CDR1 SGHTA, CDR2 FQGTGA. Trimming left V 4 bases short and J 0 bases short, with 22 bases between. CDR3 size: 19 residues. The CDR3 reads CASSSRPTPVPSSYNEQFF. The CDR3 DNA reads TGTGCCAGCAGCTCCCGCCCCACCCCGGTCCCTAGCTCCTACAATGAGCAGTTCTTC.

The J gene is TRBJ2-7, the V gene TRBV7-3; 10 bases are a match to TRBD2. The germline V gene encodes CDR1 SGHTA and CDR2 FQGTGA. CDR3 length equals 15 residues. With 4 bases clipped from V and 3 bases from J, the junction kept 6 bases outside the gene matches. CDR3 residues: CASSSRTSGYYEQYF. As DNA, the CDR3 is TGTGCCAGCAGCTCGCGGACTAGCGGATACTACGAGCAGTACTTC. Combining the CDR3 with reference TRBV7-3 and TRBJ2-7 gives the whole variable domain GAGVSQTPSNKVTEKGKYVELRCDPISGHTALYWYRQSLGQGPEFLIYFQGTGAADDSGLPNDRFFAVRPEGSVSTLKIQRTERGDSAVYLCASSSRTSGYYEQYFGPGTRLTVT.

This chain joins TRBV11-3 and TRBJ1-3, with D maybe TRBD1 (5 bases). Per the germline V gene, CDR1 is SGHNT and CDR2 is YENEEA. V was pared by 5 bases and J by 2 bases, with 10 bases between. This CDR3 has 14 amino acids. The CDR3 DNA reads TGTGCCAGCAGCGCAGGGCAGCCTGGAAACACCATATATTTT. As protein: CASSAGQPGNTIYF.

The CDR3 DNA follows: TGCGCCAGCAGCCAAGATGCAACAGGGGCGCGGTCCTACGAGCAGTACTTC. This sequence encodes CASSQDATGARSYEQYF. The chain uses TRBV4-3 and TRBJ2-7, with TRBD1 matching 7 bases. Per germline, CDR1 LGHNA and CDR2 YSLEER. This CDR3 has 17 residues. The J segment lost 1 base and the V segment lost 0 bases, leaving 9 bases of the junction unmatched.

DNA for the CDR3: TGTGCCAGCAGCATGGGACAGGGGAGCACCGGGGAGCTGTTTTTT. This gives the protein CASSMGQGSTGELFF. J is TRBJ2-2 and V is TRBV11-2; 10 nucleotides match TRBD1. The CDR3 extends over 15 amino acids. J gave up 4 bases and V 5 bases, and 4 bases lay outside the gene matches. Germline V gene sequence: CDR1 SGHAT, CDR2 FQNNGV. The complete variable domain, with remaining parts taken from reference TRBV11-2 and TRBJ2-2, reads EAGVAQSPRYKIIEKRQSVAFWCNPISGHATLYWYQQILGQGPKLLIQFQNNGVVDDSQLPKDRFSAERLKGVDSTLKIQPAKLEDSAVYLCASSMGQGSTGELFFGEGSRLTVL.

The chain links TRBV18 to TRBJ1-4; TRBD1 agrees at 9 bases. Unmatched junction bases numbered 7, after V lost 3 bases and J lost 5 bases. Germline CDR1 and CDR2: KGHSH and LQKENI. The CDR3 runs to 16 residues. The CDR3 coding sequence is TGTGCCAGCTCACCGGCCCGGACAGGGGAAAATGAAAAACTGTTTTTT. This codes for CASSPARTGENEKLFF.

The chain combines TRBV19 with TRBJ2-6; D is unclear. Between the trimmed V and J ends, which lost 6 bases and 0 bases, there was a span of 15 bases. The CDR3 covers 17 residues. Germline V gene data show CDR1 as LNHDA and CDR2 as SQIVND (reference sequence). DNA for the CDR3: TGTGCCAGTAGGCCGATTCGCAGGAGCTCTGGGGCCAACGTCCTGACTTTC. Translating gives CASRPIRRSSGANVLTF.

The chain recombines TRBV23-1 with TRBJ1-1; a weak D match, TRBD1 (6 bases). TRBV23-1 falls under the ORF class, with uncertain function. Trimming shortened V by 0 bases and J by 3 bases, and 11 bases separated the two germline ends. CDR3 size: 15 residues. DNA of the CDR3: TGCGCCAGCAGTCAATCTCCCAGGGGTCACACTGAAGCTTTCTTT. Translation gives CASSQSPRGHTEAFF.

The genes are TRBV27 and TRBJ1-2; weak D call: TRBD1 (6 bases). The CDR3 sequence is 13 residues long. Germline V gives CDR1 MNHEY, CDR2 SMNVEV (reference sequence). V gave up 6 bases and J gave up 4 bases, with 12 bases separating them. CDR3 nucleotide sequence: TGTGCCAGCAGAGCCACAGGGATCTATGGCTACACCTTC. It yields the protein CASRATGIYGYTF.

The table lists this clone with a few counts. The chain is built from TRBV19 and TRBJ1-5; 10 bases map to TRBD1. With V trimmed by 4 bases and J by 6 bases, 9 bases remained unmatched. CDR3 length: 16 amino acids. Germline CDR1 and CDR2: LNHDA and SQIVND (reference sequence). DNA of the CDR3: TGTGCCAGTAGTAGACCCGGACAGGGGGAAGGTCAGCCCCAGCATTTT. Translating gives CASSRPGQGEGQPQHF.

The rearrangement uses TRBV19 and TRBJ1-2, with TRBD1 matching over 9 bases. V trimming: 5 bases; J trimming: 8 bases; junction bases outside the gene matches: 12. Germline V CDR1 and CDR2: LNHDA, SQIVND (reference sequence). The CDR3 is 15 residues long. CDR3 DNA: TGTGCCAGTAGTCCTTCTGGACAGGGGACGTGGGGCTACACCTTC. It is translated as CASSPSGQGTWGYTF.

This chain uses TRBV27 with TRBJ2-1; weak D call: TRBD2 (7 bases). Germline V gene sequence: CDR1 MNHEY, CDR2 SMNVEV (reference sequence). Trimming cost V 6 bases and J 5 bases, with 14 bases left between them. The CDR3 covers 14 residues. Written as DNA, the CDR3 is TGTGCCAGCAGCTTAAGGGGGACTAACAATGAGCAGTTCTTC. Protein: CASSLRGTNNEQFF.

The genes are TRBV3-1 (or the pseudogene TRBV3-2) and TRBJ2-7; 10 nucleotides agree with TRBD2. Germline V lookup: CDR1 LGHDT, CDR2 YNNKEL (reference sequence). The CDR3 covers 14 residues. The junction had 8 bases not matched to a gene; V was cut back by 10 bases and J by 2 bases. The CDR3: CATDSGRPPYEQYF. The CDR3, as DNA: TGTGCCACCGATAGCGGGAGGCCTCCCTACGAGCAGTACTTC.